This T cell receptor beta chain emerged from a study of OX40 agonist ivuxolimab in advanced cancers. Study-level background: Partial responses occurred in Three dose-escalation patients, one with hepatocellular carcinoma and two with cutaneous melanoma.

This clone appeared a single time. Its target is not known. Study-level findings and limits: CD8+ T cells were the subset that, on average, had more expanded clones than CD4+. Doses of 0.1 to 3.0 mg/kg were accompanied by clonal expansion of CD4+ and CD8+ blood T cells by week 6.

The CDR3 has 13 amino acids. Germline V gene sequence: CDR1 SEHNR, CDR2 FQNEAQ (reference sequence). Trimming took off 2 bases at V and 3 bases at J, with 8 bases between the two ends. Clones were read by immunoSEQ multiplex PCR, and TCRdb kept only the in-frame ones, dropping some. This table has approximately 60,000 clones, under 95% appearing once. The V call is TRBV7-9, the J call TRBJ2-7; D may be TRBD2 (6 bases). This clonotype originated in an adult with an advanced solid tumor such as melanoma, head and neck, liver or kidney cancer. The sample consisted of CD4+ or CD8+ T cells sorted from blood, taken in a trial of the OX40 agonist ivuxolimab. The CDR3 is CASSLRGSYEQYF. The CDR3 nucleotides are TGTGCCAGCAGCTTACGGGGGAGCTACGAGCAGTACTTC. The variable domain in full, completed from reference TRBV7-9 and TRBJ2-7, reads DTGVSQNPRHKITKRGQNVTFRCDPISEHNRLYWYRQTLGQGPEFLTYFQNEAQLEKSRLLSDRFSAERPKGSFSTLEIQRTEQGDSAMYLCASSLRGSYEQYFGPGTRLTVT.